By frequency, the clone carrying this TCR beta chain is medium-sized. This entry belongs to a study of T cell clusters in autoimmune cytopenias. Germline CDR1 reads DFQATT; CDR2 reads SNEGSKA (reference sequence). The CDR3 has 16 residues. TRB amplification used roughly 250 ng of peripheral blood genomic DNA. Multiplex touch-down PCR amplified TRB using TRB-A and TRB-B pools in one tube. Reanalyzing the multiplex PCR reads, TCRdb keeps one entry per CDR3 protein, without DNA. The record lists thousands of distinct CDR3 sequences, of which the ten most abundant hold about 26%. The sequenced material came from peripheral blood. This TCR was recovered from a human donor with an autoimmune cytopenia or autoimmune hepatitis (not recorded which). The chain carries TRBV20-1 and TRBJ2-7; TCRdb returns TRBD1, unconfirmable since there is no DNA. The CDR3 is CSARDGGDRDYYEQYF.